These 32 T cell receptor beta chains were sequenced from one sample in a study of siplizumab effects on memory and regulatory T cells. Some clones are missing from TCRdb's copy, which holds only in-frame ones; the method was immunoSEQ multiplex PCR. Seen here are over 80,000 clones, just under 95% observed once, and the top ten hold approximately 1.2%. The sequenced material came from non-Treg CD4+ T cells sorted from blood. These receptors originate from a human donor in good health.

The rearrangement joins TRBV6-5 to TRBJ2-2, with D tentatively TRBD1 or TRBD2 (6 bases each). The V end was cut by 2 bases, the J end by 1 base, with 8 bases between. The CDR3 length is 15 residues. Germline lookup yields CDR1 MNHEY and CDR2 SVGAGI. This CDR3 is CASSYEGGNTGELFF. The CDR3 coding sequence is TGTGCCAGCAGTTACGAGGGGGGGAACACCGGGGAGCTGTTTTTT.

CDR3 residues: CASSGDGRGRDTQYF. CDR3 bases: TGCGCCAGCAGCGGCGACGGGAGGGGGAGGGATACGCAGTATTTT. This rearrangement joins TRBV5-1 to TRBJ2-3; the match to TRBD2 covers 8 bases. The CDR3 consists of 15 residues. Trimming took 4 bases from V and 6 from J; bases not matched to a gene: 10. Germline loops: CDR1 SGHRS, CDR2 YFSETQ.

The chain joins TRBV25-1 to TRBJ2-1; D is perhaps TRBD2 (6 bases). This CDR3 is 17 amino acids long. V shed 5 bases and J shed 0 bases, with 17 bases lying between them. Germline CDR1 reads MGHDK; CDR2 reads SYGVNS. The CDR3 DNA reads as TGTGCCAGCAGTAACCCGCCAGGGAGGTCCTCCTACAATGAGCAGTTCTTC. Its translation: CASSNPPGRSSYNEQFF.

The chain couples TRBV28 to TRBJ2-3, with a weak D call TRBD1 (5 bases). The CDR3 is 12 amino acids. Germline values: CDR1 MDHEN, CDR2 SYDVKM. The germline V and J ends were trimmed by 4 bases and 6 bases, with 8 bases remaining between them. The CDR3 nucleotides are TGTGCCAGCAGTTCAGGGTTCGATACGCAGTATTTT. Its protein is CASSSGFDTQYF.

The chain couples TRBV4-1 to TRBJ1-5, with D possibly matching TRBD1 (6 bases). Trimming left V 0 bases short and J 2 bases short, with 11 bases between. This CDR3 is 16 amino acids long. Germline CDR1 and CDR2: MGHRA and YSYEKL. CDR3 loop: CASSQEGAGGNQPQHF. In DNA, the CDR3 is TGCGCCAGCAGCCAAGAGGGGGCTGGGGGCAATCAGCCCCAGCATTTT.

The chain links TRBV7-8 to TRBJ2-5; the D is unclear. This CDR3 contains 18 residues. Germline CDR1 is SGHVS and CDR2 is FQNEAQ. V shed 1 base and J shed 5 bases, with 23 bases lying between them. This CDR3 is CASSLESYSLSFGETQYF. Written as DNA, the CDR3 is TGTGCCAGCAGCTTAGAATCCTACAGCCTGTCCTTCGGTGAGACCCAGTACTTC.

This chain uses TRBV5-6 with TRBJ2-7; tentative D call: TRBD1 (7 bases). The CDR3 covers 16 residues. Germline V gives CDR1 SGHDT, CDR2 YYEEEE. V was cut by 1 base and J by 7 bases, with 21 bases left in between. CDR3 amino acids: CASSLLGGGTWKEQYF. The CDR3 nucleotides are TGTGCCAGCAGCTTGTTAGGGGGCGGGACGTGGAAGGAGCAGTACTTC.

In its sample, this clone was seen a few times. An end of the junction differs from the germline gene, which may be a read error. V and J are TRBV2 and TRBJ1-1, with 8 bases that match TRBD1. The CDR3 has 15 residues. Germline values: CDR1 SNHLY, CDR2 FYNNEI. For the CDR3, the DNA is TGTGCCAGCAGGGAAGTACAGGGGGTGAACACTGAAGCTTTCTTT. Translated, it gives CASREVQGVNTEAFF.

The rearrangement uses TRBV5-4 and TRBJ2-5, with TRBD2 as a possible D gene (5 bases). CDR3 length equals 14 residues. The V end was cut by 4 bases, the J end by 4 bases, with 14 bases between. Germline values: CDR1 SGHNT, CDR2 YYREEE (reference sequence). CDR3 coding DNA: TGTGCCAGCAGCACAGCGGCGAGTGGAGAGACCCAGTACTTC. Protein sequence: CASSTAASGETQYF.

The rearrangement uses TRBV28 and TRBJ2-5, with D perhaps matching TRBD1 or TRBD2 (5 bases each). TRBJ2-7 matches the DNA end more closely, so the J call is doubtful. Germline V gene lookup returns CDR1 MDHEN and CDR2 SYDVKM. This CDR3 spans 17 amino acids. DNA of the CDR3: TGTGCCAGCAGTTTCTTTCACCTGCAGGGTCTAGCTTACGAGCAGTACTTC. Its translation: CASSFFHLQGLAYEQYF.

This clone occurred once. V gene TRBV19 combines with J gene TRBJ1-2; a weak D match, TRBD1 (6 bases). Trimming shortened V by 8 bases and J by 8 bases, and 24 bases separated the two germline ends. This CDR3 contains 15 residues. CDR1 and CDR2 (germline): LNHDA, SQIVND (reference sequence). The CDR3 here is CASFYSGHPGEGYTF. CDR3 sequence (DNA): TGTGCCAGTTTCTACTCGGGACACCCTGGAGAGGGCTACACCTTC.

The chain joins TRBV6-1 to TRBJ2-3; 11 bases are shared with TRBD1. The CDR3 has 14 amino acids. J was trimmed by 3 bases and V by 6 bases; bases with no gene match: 2. Germline V gene data show CDR1 as MNHNS and CDR2 as SASEGT. CDR3 nucleotide sequence: TGTGCCAGCAGGGACAGGGGGCGTACAGATACGCAGTATTTT. Amino acid sequence: CASRDRGRTDTQYF.

V usage is TRBV30 and J usage is TRBJ1-1; 8 nucleotides agree with TRBD1. Trimming removed 3 bases from V and 2 bases from J; junction bases left unmatched: 2. The CDR3 has 13 residues. From germline, CDR1 is GTSNPN and CDR2 SVGIG (reference sequence). Here the CDR3 reads CAWRQGGNTEAFF. The CDR3, as DNA: TGTGCCTGGAGACAGGGGGGAAACACTGAAGCTTTCTTT.

This clone showed up just a few times. The V and J genes are TRBV2 and TRBJ1-4, with 8 bases lining up with TRBD1. The CDR3 contains 15 residues. The V gene's germline CDR1 is SNHLY and CDR2 FYNNEI. Trimming took 6 bases from V and 4 from J; bases not matched to a gene: 7. DNA for the CDR3: TGTGCCAGCAGAAGACAGGGGCTACTTAATGAAAAACTGTTTTTT. Its protein product is CASRRQGLLNEKLFF.

This chain links TRBV14 with TRBJ2-1, with D perhaps given as TRBD1 or TRBD2 (5 bases each). Germline assignment: CDR1 SGHDN and CDR2 FVKESK. The germline V and J ends were trimmed by 5 bases and 4 bases, with 15 bases remaining between them. The CDR3 spans 15 residues. Written as DNA, the CDR3 is TGTGCCAGCAGCTACCGCGGGCAGGGATACAATGAGCAGTTCTTC. It yields the protein CASSYRGQGYNEQFF.

This clone was observed once. This rearrangement joins TRBV5-1 to TRBJ2-7, with D tentatively TRBD2 (5 bases). Looked up from germline, CDR1 is SGHRS and CDR2 is YFSETQ. The CDR3 runs 14 residues. The V end lost 4 bases, the J end lost 2 bases, and 13 bases lay between the germline ends. The CDR3 bases are TGCGCCAGCAGCCCACGGACGGGGACCTACGAGCAGTACTTC. It yields the protein CASSPRTGTYEQYF.

This chain joins TRBV27 and TRBJ2-7; 15 bases align to TRBD2. The CDR3 is 17 amino acids. Germline CDR1 and CDR2: MNHEY and SMNVEV (reference sequence). V was pared by 5 bases and J by 0 bases, with 5 bases of the junction left unmatched. The CDR3 loop reads CASSPRTSGRASYEQYF. The CDR3 DNA sequence: TGTGCCAGCAGTCCACGGACTAGCGGGAGGGCCTCCTACGAGCAGTACTTC.

The CDR3 protein is CASSPSRMSSYNEQFF. The CDR3 DNA reads as TGTGCCAGCAGCCCAAGTCGGATGTCCTCCTACAATGAGCAGTTCTTC. The chain employs TRBV7-8 and TRBJ2-1; D is unclear. Trimming pared 5 bases from V and 0 bases from J, leaving 14 bases between. The V gene's germline CDR1 is SGHVS and CDR2 FQNEAQ. The CDR3 consists of 16 residues.

This clone was seen a few times. V and J are TRBV14 and TRBJ2-7; a possible D gene is TRBD1 (7 bases). The germline V gene has CDR1 SGHDN and CDR2 FVKESK. The CDR3 is 15 residues long. Deletions cut 5 bases from V and 4 bases from J, with 18 bases between. Written as DNA, the CDR3 is TGTGCCAGCAGCTCCCGAGCGGCAGGGGGGTACGAGCAGTACTTC. Residues: CASSSRAAGGYEQYF.

The chain uses TRBV2 and TRBJ1-1; 7 bases fit TRBD1. V was clipped by 8 bases and J by 6 bases; unmatched bases: 9. The germline gives CDR1 SNHLY, CDR2 FYNNEI. The CDR3 is 13 amino acids. Here the CDR3 DNA reads TGTGCCAGCGGCAAGGGACAGTATTCTGAAGCTTTCTTT. Amino acid sequence: CASGKGQYSEAFF.

This clone was picked up one time. The chain combines TRBV18 with TRBJ1-1, with D uncertain. Trimming pared 3 bases from V and 2 bases from J, leaving 13 bases between. The germline CDR1 and CDR2 sequences are KGHSH and LQKENI. CDR3 length: 15 residues. The CDR3: CASSPTPPGNTEAFF. The CDR3 DNA reads as TGTGCCAGCTCACCTACACCGCCGGGCAACACTGAAGCTTTCTTT.

The chain links TRBV5-6 to TRBJ1-4; D might be TRBD1 (6 bases). Germline values: CDR1 SGHDT, CDR2 YYEEEE. Trimming took 3 bases from V and 4 from J, leaving 16 bases between them. The CDR3 is 16 residues long. CDR3 amino acids: CASSSIKDRLNEKLFF. In DNA form, the CDR3 reads TGTGCCAGCAGCTCAATAAAGGACAGACTTAATGAAAAACTGTTTTTT.

J is TRBJ1-4 and V is TRBV4-1; TRBD1 might be the D (5 bases). Germline-derived CDR1 and CDR2 are MGHRA and YSYEKL. CDR3 length: 15 amino acids. Trimming took off 0 bases at V and 8 bases at J, with 13 bases between the two ends. CDR3 bases: TGCGCCAGCAGCCAAGATCCGACTGGGGGAGAAAAACTGTTTTTT. Encoded protein: CASSQDPTGGEKLFF.

The V call is TRBV5-1, the J call TRBJ1-1, with D unresolved. Per the germline V gene, CDR1 is SGHRS and CDR2 is YFSETQ. V was shortened by 4 bases and J by 0 bases, with 13 bases between the two germline ends. This CDR3 spans 15 amino acids. The CDR3 region is CASSEEPRVNTEAFF. The DNA of the CDR3 is TGCGCCAGCAGCGAGGAACCGAGGGTGAACACTGAAGCTTTCTTT.

This clone was picked up one time. J is TRBJ1-4 and V is TRBV7-9; TRBD1 agrees at 7 bases. This CDR3 contains 14 residues. Germline-derived CDR1 and CDR2 are SEHNR and FQNEAQ (reference sequence). The V gene end was trimmed by 6 bases and the J gene end by 7 bases; junction bases not matched to a gene: 8. DNA of the CDR3: TGTGCCAGCAGTCCGACAGGGTCGAGTGAAAAACTGTTTTTT. Amino acid sequence: CASSPTGSSEKLFF.

This clone was seen a single time. The V and J genes are TRBV7-6 and TRBJ2-3; D ambiguous. This CDR3 comprises 15 residues. V was cut by 2 bases and J by 2 bases, with 11 bases left in between. Germline V gene data show CDR1 as SGHVS and CDR2 as FNYEAQ. DNA for the CDR3: TGTGCCAGCAGCTTAAACGCCCACCACACAGATACGCAGTATTTT. Translation gives CASSLNAHHTDTQYF.

V and J are TRBV7-9 and TRBJ1-1; no definite D call. This CDR3 is 14 amino acids long. Per germline, CDR1 SEHNR and CDR2 FQNEAQ (reference sequence). V was clipped by 2 bases and J by 1 base, with 8 bases between them. CDR3 nucleotides: TGTGCCAGCAGCTTAATGCGGCAGAACACTGAAGCTTTCTTT. It is translated as CASSLMRQNTEAFF.

The V gene is TRBV28, the J gene TRBJ2-7; D is possibly TRBD2 (7 bases). The CDR3 length is 11 residues. V lost 4 bases, J lost 12 bases, and 13 bases lay in between. CDR1 is MDHEN and CDR2 is SYDVKM in the germline V gene. CDR3 bases: TGTGCCAGCAGTTGGGGGGGGCAGGCGTACTTC. Its translation: CASSWGGQAYF.

V is TRBV19 and J is TRBJ2-2, with a weak D call TRBD2 (6 bases). Germline CDR1 reads LNHDA; CDR2 reads SQIVND (reference sequence). Trimming left V 5 bases short and J 1 base short, with 8 bases between. This CDR3 region has 14 residues. For the CDR3, the DNA is TGTGCCAGTAGTGGAGGGAGGAACACCGGGGAGCTGTTTTTT. Its protein product is CASSGGRNTGELFF.

This sequence joins TRBV15 and TRBJ2-1; 10 positions match TRBD1. J gave up 6 bases and V 8 bases, and 19 bases lay outside the gene matches. Germline CDR1 reads LNHNV; CDR2 reads YYDKDF (reference sequence). The CDR3 has 18 residues. The CDR3 DNA sequence: TGTGCCACCTGTCCGAGACAGGGGGCGAAAATGGAGGCCAATGAGCAGTTCTTC. It is translated as CATCPRQGAKMEANEQFF. Supplemented by reference TRBV15 and TRBJ2-1, the full variable domain reads DAMVIQNPRYQVTQFGKPVTLSCSQTLNHNVMYWYQQKSSQAPKLLFHYYDKDFNNEADTPDNFQSRRPNTSFCFLDIRSPGLGDTAMYLCATCPRQGAKMEANEQFFGPGTRLTVL.

The V call is TRBV5-1, the J call TRBJ2-7; D unclear. V was trimmed by 2 bases and J by 2 bases, leaving 11 bases between them. This CDR3 contains 14 residues. Germline values: CDR1 SGHRS, CDR2 YFSETQ. CDR3 sequence reads: CASSFQSATYEQYF. In nucleotides, the CDR3 is TGCGCCAGCAGCTTCCAATCCGCGACCTACGAGCAGTACTTC.

The chain combines TRBV7-2 with TRBJ2-3, with D unresolved. CDR1 SGHTA and CDR2 FQGNSA come from the germline V gene. CDR3 length: 11 residues. V was trimmed by 0 bases and J by 5 bases, leaving 0 bases between them. CDR3 bases: TGTGCCAGCAGCTTAGCAGATACGCAGTATTTT. It codes for CASSLADTQYF.